The entry that follows covers one T cell receptor (beta chain) sequence. It lacks a known antigen. Per-base qualities were not stored, and no clone one base away is much larger. This entry is derived from a study of cytomegalovirus exposure and HLA in healthy donors (dated by TCRdb to between 2016 and 2019). Broadly, across the study: An earlier analysis of about 560 of the donors reported under 300 Gb of sequence data and 117 million unique TCR beta sequences obtained from around 190 million T cells. The study was designed to test whether signatures of past pathogen exposure could be identified by cataloging public T cell receptors. The later analysis used no new phenotypic data to find candidate immune exposures, relying instead on TCR beta sequences and their occurrence across donors. An earlier analysis of a few hundred of the donors applied high-throughput TCR beta sequencing to assess whether each TCR beta V gene segment acted as functional or pseudogenic. A separate validation cohort of 90 to 150 different subjects was used in addition to the approximately 700-subject first cohort. A later analysis re-analyzed previously published TCR beta repertoires from 550 to 700 donors and added high-resolution HLA genotyping to study TCR occurrence patterns. The genetic ancestry cluster associated with self-reported Caucasian donors included about 84% of the approximately 410 genotyped donors. Donor age, sex, ethnicity and CMV serostatus were collected together with the repertoire data. Every discovery cohort repertoire had been produced on one sequencing platform. A handful of DR-DQ haplotypes were handled as single units for association and clustering because linkage in the cohort was strong. Among 300 to 450 genotyped donors of the cohort, an average of approximately 240,000 unique TCR beta nucleotide sequences were sequenced per donor, roughly 20% of them non-productive. About 320 gigabases of sequencing data and some 85 million unique TCR sequences were included in an early release covering under 650 HLA-typed donors. To predict cytomegalovirus infection status, the study combined high-throughput TCR immunosequencing, statistical association of individual TCRs with disease status, and machine learning. The T cell repertoires of several hundred subjects were profiled by immunosequencing and related to cytomegalovirus serostatus. HLA typing included class I and class II loci at four-digit resolution. A later genetic analysis took genome-wide SNP genotypes for about 55% of the 666 donors and used that subset as a discovery cohort. The number of typed donors differed by locus: about 620-640 for A, B, C, DRB1 and DQB1; 522 for DQA1; 606 for DPA1; and 450 to 480 for DPB1.

In total, 500 to 700 healthy bone marrow donors made up the cohort. At the time of sampling, every cohort member was nominally healthy, though immune exposures that went unrecorded were likely present. The donor tested CMV seropositive and was one of the 289 seropositive cohort members. Each donor provided a peripheral blood sample, and peripheral blood mononuclear cells were used for TCR beta sequencing. The Qiagen DNeasy Blood Extraction Kit was used to extract genomic DNA from the blood cell samples. The library was made by the immunoSEQ multiplex PCR assay. For the multiplex PCR, a mixture combining 60 forward primers for TCR Vbeta segments and 13 reverse primers for TCR Jbeta segments was used. The CDR3 region of rearranged TCR beta genes was amplified from genomic DNA with a multiplex PCR assay. The amplified TCR beta libraries were sequenced on the Illumina HiSeq System as 87-base-pair reads. Turning to the authors' computational methods: A later analysis tallied approximately 87 million unique TCR beta chains across the 700 or so repertoires, and about 10 million of those chains were shared by two or more donors. A nearest-neighbor algorithm error-corrected the raw reads and collapsed the reads into unique sequences, merging closely related sequences to remove PCR and sequencing errors. To assign V, D and J gene segments, CDR3 sequences were aligned to IMGT reference sequences. For a sequence to be retained, a match of at least six nucleotides to both a V gene segment and a J gene segment was required. Rearrangements were called productive when the CDR3 lacked stop codons and stayed in frame with V and J; all others were non-productive. Following IMGT convention, CDR3 was defined as the stretch from the second conserved V-encoded cysteine up to the conserved J-encoded phenylalanine. The earlier analysis of 587 of the donors excluded sequences that lacked an unambiguous match to a single V gene segment. An earlier analysis of fewer than 750 of the donors called V segments functional above 56.7% productive rearrangements and segregating when the between-donor standard deviation exceeded 5%. A statistical classification framework was built for diagnosing cytomegalovirus status from the catalog of TCR beta chain sequences. In a later analysis, V and J genes were assigned by comparing TCR nucleotide sequences against IMGT/GENE-DB human TR gene sequences. Using the TCRdist pipeline, a later analysis assigned CDR3 sequences along with most-parsimonious VDJ recombination scenarios. In a later analysis, each TCR beta chain was defined by its CDR3 amino acid sequence together with its V-gene family, and reads lacking a unique V-gene family were excluded. A later analysis removed 500 to 600 highly shared, low-generation-probability nucleotide sequences to deal with suspected cross-contamination and a sequencing artifact. In a later analysis, a clonal expansion index for each public chain was calculated from normalized within-repertoire ranks of inferred template counts. In a later analysis, generation probabilities were computed using a VDJ recombination model fitted to out-of-frame rearrangements, and the results were checked against IGoR. A later analysis scored TCR-TCR, TCR-HLA and TCR-CMV co-occurrence with hypergeometric tests, applying a repertoire-size bias correction to TCR pairs. A later analysis estimated false discovery rates by permuting HLA or CMV assignments 20 times. In a later analysis, co-occurring TCRs were grouped using DBSCAN, with TCRdist sequence similarity added in when clustering inside HLA-allele-positive subsets. For co-occurrence clustering, repertoires with fewer than 30,000 or more than 120,000 public chains were excluded, along with roughly 5 repertoires with anomalous nucleotide sharing. Here the immuneACCESS table is served through TCRdb, limited to in-frame sequences with V and J called. Missing clones are a known gap in these copies; in checked studies unresolved V genes cover under half, and the rest lacks a known reason. That table supplies the V and J calls and clone size; D and trimming were determined from the DNA. In all, the sample holds roughly 200,000 clones, and around 80% of those were seen once. The biggest ten clones account for approximately 2.6% of the sample.

The trim is 2 bases for V and 0 bases for J, with a gap of 4 bases between the germline ends. Reading the germline V gene gives CDR1 SNHLY and CDR2 FYNNEI. The CDR3 has 13 amino acids, counting the end cysteine and phenylalanine. Solely the CDR3 DNA is kept, with 39 bases framed from the first base. Points the paper makes about the study in general: Most TCR sequences were seen in very few donors, while some public TCRs were found in many individuals. Specific HLA alleles were associated with roughly 16,000 TCR beta sequences at a false discovery rate of 0.05 in a later analysis. Because counts were too low, roughly 16 rarely observed V segments, including chromosome 9 orphons, were excluded from the earlier analysis of about 500 of the donors. This cohort had only TCR beta chains sequenced, and the lack of alpha or paired-chain data limited which features could be detected. A further reported finding was that TCR beta sequences accurately predicted the HLA-A and HLA-B alleles for most subjects in the first cohort. Linkage disequilibrium might explain the correlated functional status among segregating V segments, but an unknown experimental factor could not be ruled out. The authors suggested that the approach could potentially be generalized to other disease states and immunological phenotypes. The sequencing pipeline was judged likely to have produced a cluster of highly shared sequence variants as a technical artifact. Presence/absence analyses assumed roughly uniform sequencing depth across donors, an assumption that may not hold. Because HLA typing was unavailable for some donors at each locus, only the typed subset was used in association tests. In a later analysis, HLA-associated TCR beta chains showed more clonal expansion and lower generation probabilities than non-associated chains that were equally common. A later analysis reported that several top co-occurrence clusters appeared linked to parvovirus B19, influenza, CMV and Epstein-Barr virus. CMV serostatus was the only immune exposure information available for the cohort. Some IMGT-functional V segments, including TRBV6-2 and TRBV6-3, could not be distinguished by the 87-base-pair reads and were therefore excluded. The study listed approximately 160 TCR beta chains as associated with cytomegalovirus. A later genetic analysis reported fewer N-insertions in productive TCRs among donors in an Asian-associated ancestry cluster than the 666-donor mean. Most CMV-associated TCR beta chains appeared to be HLA-restricted in a later analysis, and the HLA associations seemed to be driven largely by CMV exposure. In an earlier analysis of roughly 560 of the donors, most TCR beta V segments were observed in productive rearrangements about 87% or about 30% of the time, broadly matching IMGT annotations. A few of the identified cytomegalovirus-associated TCR beta chains were confirmed in vitro to be specific for cytomegalovirus antigens. V-gene and J-gene trimming of TCR beta chains was associated with a missense DCLRE1C variant in a later genetic analysis, and the association was replicated in an independent cohort. In a later analysis, TCR association rates were found to vary across HLA loci, with the most associated TCRs seen for DRB1 alleles and the fewest for HLA-C alleles. In both the original and validation cohorts, the classifier was reported to diagnose cytomegalovirus status with high specificity and sensitivity. When HLA alleles, especially DR and DQ, strongly co-occurred, attributing TCR associations to individual alleles was difficult.

The sequence was collected from a woman aged 55-69 years in good health and CMV-seropositive. Material for sequencing was PBMCs. The chain is assembled from TRBV2 and TRBJ1-1; the D gene remains uncertain. This receptor carries the CDR3 CASSELMNTEAFF. The nucleotides read TGTGCCAGCAGTGAATTAATGAACACTGAAGCTTTCTTT.